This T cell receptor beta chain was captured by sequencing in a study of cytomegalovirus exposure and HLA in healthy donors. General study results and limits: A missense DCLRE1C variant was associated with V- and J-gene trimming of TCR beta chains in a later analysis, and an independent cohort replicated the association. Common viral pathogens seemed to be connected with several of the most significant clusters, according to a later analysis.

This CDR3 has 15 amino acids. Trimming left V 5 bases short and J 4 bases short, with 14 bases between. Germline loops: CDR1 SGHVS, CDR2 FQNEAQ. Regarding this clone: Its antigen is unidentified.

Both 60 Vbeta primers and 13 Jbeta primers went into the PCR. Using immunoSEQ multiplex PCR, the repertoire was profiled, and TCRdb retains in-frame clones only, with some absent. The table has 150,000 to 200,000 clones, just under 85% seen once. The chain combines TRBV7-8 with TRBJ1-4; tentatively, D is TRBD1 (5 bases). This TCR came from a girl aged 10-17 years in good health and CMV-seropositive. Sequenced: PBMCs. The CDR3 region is CASSGSGAYNEKLFF. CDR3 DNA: TGTGCCAGCAGCGGTAGTGGGGCTTATAATGAAAAACTGTTTTTT. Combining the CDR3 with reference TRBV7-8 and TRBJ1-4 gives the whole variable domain GAGVSQSPRYKVAKRGQDVALRCDPISGHVSLFWYQQALGQGPEFLTYFQNEAQLDKSGLPSDRFFAERPEGSVSTLKIQRTQQEDSAVYLCASSGSGAYNEKLFFGSGTQLSVL.